This is a list of T cell receptor beta chains from one sample in a study of blood T cell repertoires in COVID-19. Data came from immunoSEQ multiplex PCR; TCRdb stores just in-frame clones and leaves some out. The sample lists about 240,000 clones; about 82% were seen once. The material sequenced was peripheral blood. The receptors originated from a man older than 75 with acute or convalescent COVID-19. Each CDR3 is given with its conserved first and last residue. Each record gives: clone size, J gene, D gene, CDR3 length, V gene, CDR3 protein, CDR3 DNA. A D gene is named only where the DNA matches it firmly. Clone size, where shown, is once, few, many, or a class for clones that have expanded.

>NA|TRBJ2-1|NA|14|TRBV5-1
CASGPGAGYNEQFF
TGCGCCAGCGGACCAGGGGCAGGATACAATGAGCAGTTCTTC
>NA|TRBJ2-7|NA|13|TRBV9
CASSVRGNGEQYF
TGTGCCAGCAGCGTAAGGGGAAATGGGGAGCAGTACTTC
>NA|TRBJ1-5|TRBD1|17|TRBV3-1/TRBV3-2
CASSQESRTGSNQPQHF
TGTGCCAGCAGCCAAGAAAGTCGGACAGGGAGCAATCAGCCCCAGCATTTT
>NA|TRBJ2-3|NA|13|TRBV4-2
CASSQDRTGTQYF
TGTGCCAGCAGCCAAGATCGAACGGGTACGCAGTATTTT
>NA|TRBJ1-1|NA|12|TRBV7-9
CASSRGFAEAFF
TGTGCCAGCAGTAGGGGTTTCGCTGAAGCTTTCTTT
>once|TRBJ1-2|TRBD1|15|TRBV6-5
CASSHDRDSNYGYTF
TGTGCCAGCAGTCACGACAGGGATAGTAACTATGGCTACACCTTC
>NA|TRBJ1-3|TRBD1|14|TRBV7-2
CASSSQGAVNTIYF
TGTGCCAGCAGTTCACAGGGGGCTGTAAACACCATATATTTT
>NA|TRBJ1-2|NA|14|TRBV4-3
CASSQEGRQSGYTF
TGCGCCAGCAGCCAAGAGGGGAGGCAGAGTGGCTACACCTTC
>once|TRBJ1-4|NA|13|TRBV12-3/TRBV12-4
CASSLLGSGKLFF
TGTGCCAGCAGTTTGTTAGGATCGGGAAAACTGTTTTTT
>NA|TRBJ1-5|NA|19|TRBV4-3
CASSQDPVWGAWSNQPQHF
TGCGCCAGCAGCCAAGATCCCGTGTGGGGCGCTTGGAGCAATCAGCCCCAGCATTTT
>NA|TRBJ2-1|NA|15|TRBV3-1/TRBV3-2
CASSQPLEGRNEQFF
TGTGCCAGCAGCCAACCCCTGGAGGGGCGAAATGAGCAGTTCTTC
>NA|TRBJ1-6|NA|15|TRBV9
CASSVATEVGSPLHF
TGTGCCAGCAGCGTAGCTACCGAGGTCGGATCACCCCTCCACTTT
>NA|TRBJ2-7|TRBD2|14|TRBV19
CASSSQRGGREQYF
TGTGCCAGTAGTTCCCAGCGGGGGGGTCGCGAGCAGTACTTC
>NA|TRBJ2-2|TRBD1|15|TRBV9
CASSTRQGTGGELFF
TGTGCCAGCAGCACCAGACAGGGTACGGGCGGGGAGCTGTTTTTT
>NA|TRBJ2-7|TRBD1|14|TRBV28
CASRLTGGSYEQYF
TGTGCCAGCAGGTTGACAGGGGGGTCCTACGAGCAGTACTTC
>NA|TRBJ2-5|TRBD2|15|TRBV5-4
CASSLVGGAGETQYF
TGTGCCAGCAGCTTGGTCGGGGGGGCTGGGGAGACCCAGTACTTC
>NA|TRBJ2-2|TRBD2|14|TRBV3-1/TRBV3-2
CASSRLAGTGELFF
TGTGCCAGCAGCCGACTAGCGGGGACCGGGGAGCTGTTTTTT
>NA|TRBJ2-2|NA|16|TRBV4-1
CASSQARGLGTGELFF
TGCGCCAGCAGCCAAGCCCGAGGATTGGGCACCGGGGAGCTGTTTTTT